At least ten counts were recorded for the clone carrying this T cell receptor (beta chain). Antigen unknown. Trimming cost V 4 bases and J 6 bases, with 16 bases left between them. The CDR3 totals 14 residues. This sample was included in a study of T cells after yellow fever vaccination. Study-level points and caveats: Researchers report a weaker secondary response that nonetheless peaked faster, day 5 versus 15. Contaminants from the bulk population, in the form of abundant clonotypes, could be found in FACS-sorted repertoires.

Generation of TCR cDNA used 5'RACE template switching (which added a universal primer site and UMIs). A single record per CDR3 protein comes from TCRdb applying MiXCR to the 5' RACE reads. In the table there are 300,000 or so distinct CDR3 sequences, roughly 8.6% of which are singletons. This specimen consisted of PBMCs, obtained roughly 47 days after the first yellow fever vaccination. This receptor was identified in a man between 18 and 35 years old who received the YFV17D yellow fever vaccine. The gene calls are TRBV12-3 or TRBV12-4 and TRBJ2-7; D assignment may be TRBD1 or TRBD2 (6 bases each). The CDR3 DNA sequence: TGTGCCAGCAGTTCCTTACGGGGGCGAAGCGAGCAGTACTTC. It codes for CASSSLRGRSEQYF.